The 23 T cell receptor beta chains below come from one sample, sequenced in a study of T cell clonality in common variable immunodeficiency (dated by TCRdb to between 2014 and 2017). Their antigens remain unidentified. The library was generated by the immunoSEQ multiplex PCR assay. Here the immuneACCESS table is served through TCRdb, limited to in-frame sequences with V and J called. Missing clones are a known gap in these copies; in checked studies unresolved V genes cover under half, and the rest lacks a known reason. The data for this sample show approximately 30,000 clones, each detected more than once. Around 6.7% of the sample is held by the ten biggest clonotypes. Points the paper makes about the study in general: CVID TCRbeta sequences were reported to have fewer deletions and N-nucleotide insertions and to lack highly modified clones with 13 or more V deletions.

Sample: peripheral blood mononuclear cells. The source is a human donor with common variable immunodeficiency.

This clone was picked up a small number of times. The germline gene is not matched at one end of the junction; a read error may be the cause. The read ends 3 residues before the CDR3 terminus; that terminus is restored from the germline J gene. The same CDR3 arises from other DNA sequences in this sample as well. V gene TRBV5-1 combines with J gene TRBJ2-3, with 7 bases matching TRBD2. CDR1 and CDR2 from the germline V gene are SGHRS and YFSETQ. This CDR3 is built from 13 residues. The CDR3 reads CASSLGGSDTQYF. Incomplete CDR3 DNA: TGCGCCAGCAGTTTGGGAGGGTCAGATACG.

This clone was seen ten or more times. Sequencing ends 3 residues short of the CDR3 end; the germline J gene provides the rest. The chain is built from TRBV7-1 and TRBJ2-2; 14 bases align to TRBD2. TRBV7-1 is assigned to the ORF class and has an uncertain function. This CDR3 has 22 residues. V lost 2 bases to trimming and J lost 0 bases; unmatched junction nucleotides: 14. The sequenced part of the CDR3 DNA is TGTGCCAGCAGCTCAAACGCGAGGGGACTAGCGGGGGAGAAGACGAACACCGGGGAG. Protein sequence: CASSSNARGLAGEKTNTGE. The full CDR3 sequence reads CASSSNARGLAGEKTNTGELFF.

Comments on this clone: The read ends 3 residues before the CDR3 terminus; that terminus is restored from the germline J gene. The chain couples TRBV19 to TRBJ1-5; maybe TRBD1 (6 bases). The germline V gene encodes CDR1 LNHDA and CDR2 SQIVND (reference sequence). The CDR3 is 13 residues long. The V end lost 5 bases, the J end lost 4 bases, and 9 bases lay between the germline ends. The covered CDR3 bases are TGTGCCAGTAGTTGGGGACATAATCAGCCC. This translates into CASSWGHNQP. The entire CDR3 protein reads CASSWGHNQPQHF.

Comments on this clone: The read ends 3 residues early relative to the CDR3; the germline J gene fills the gap. J is TRBJ2-1 and V is TRBV7-2, with no clear D. The germline CDR1 and CDR2 sequences are SGHTA and FQGNSA. Trimming removed 4 bases at V and 4 bases at J, with 8 bases between. There are 13 residues in the CDR3. The covered CDR3 bases are TGTGCCAGCAGCTCCGAGAGGTACAATGAG. The encoded protein is CASSSERYNE. Given in full, the CDR3 is CASSSERYNEQFF.

This clone is categorized as medium-sized (0.01 to 0.1%). The CDR3 end is not reached by the read, which stops 3 residues before it; the germline J gene fills it in. The rearrangement links TRBV20-1 to TRBJ1-3; weak D call: TRBD1 (6 bases). The CDR3 length is 14 residues. Trimming pared 5 bases from V and 0 bases from J, leaving 11 bases between. CDR1 is DFQATT and CDR2 is SNEGSKA in the germline V gene (reference sequence). CDR3 sequence reads: CSAPSTGSGNTIYF. Incomplete CDR3 DNA: TGCAGTGCTCCATCGACAGGCTCTGGAAACACC.

Regarding this clone: Coverage ceases 3 residues before the CDR3 finishes, and the germline J gene fills in the end. The chain employs TRBV11-3 and TRBJ2-4, with TRBD1 matching over 8 bases. V shed 5 bases and J 3 bases; nucleotides not matched to a gene: 6. There are 15 residues in the CDR3. Germline lookup yields CDR1 SGHNT and CDR2 YENEEA. CDR3 DNA (partial): TGTGCCAGCAGCCCGGACAGGGTTGGCAAAAACATT. Residues: CASSPDRVGKNI. The entire CDR3 protein reads CASSPDRVGKNIQYF.

This clone has ten or more counts. Read data end 3 residues before the CDR3 end; the end is taken from the germline J gene. This sequence joins TRBV7-9 and TRBJ1-1; D might be TRBD1 (6 bases). V lost 3 bases, J lost 4 bases, and 15 bases lay in between. Germline values: CDR1 SEHNR, CDR2 FQNEAQ (reference sequence). The CDR3 runs to 15 residues. The covered CDR3 bases are TGTGCCAGCAGCTTCCAAGGGGGGGCTGGCACTGAA. Translated, it gives CASSFQGGAGTE. The CDR3 in its entirety is CASSFQGGAGTEAFF.

There are many counts of this clone. The read falls 3 residues short of the CDR3 end, and the missing part is taken from the germline J gene. The chain has TRBV5-4 and TRBJ1-2; 8 bases agree with TRBD1. The germline gives CDR1 SGHNT, CDR2 YYREEE (reference sequence). The CDR3 is made up of 13 amino acids. The CDR3 bases that were read are TGTGCCAGCAGCCTCCAGGGGGCGCAAGGC. Protein: CASSLQGAQG. The CDR3 as a whole reads CASSLQGAQGYTF.

This clone has ten or more counts. The read is 3 residues too short to cover the CDR3 end, so that end is filled in from the germline J gene. The rearrangement joins TRBV7-9 to TRBJ1-4; D not resolved. Trimming took off 2 bases at V and 3 bases at J, with 4 bases between the two ends. Germline CDR1 SEHNR, CDR2 FQNEAQ (reference sequence). The CDR3 totals 13 residues. CDR3 sequence reads: CASSLYSNEKLFF. The covered CDR3 bases are TGTGCCAGCAGCTTATACTCTAATGAAAAA.

There are a few counts of this clone. The CDR3 is cut off 3 residues early in the read; its end comes from the germline J gene. The rearrangement joins TRBV19 to TRBJ2-3; 9 bases line up with TRBD2. Germline V CDR1 and CDR2: LNHDA, SQIVND (reference sequence). The CDR3 has 16 residues. The junction had 13 bases not matched to a gene; V was cut back by 6 bases and J by 6 bases. CDR3 sequence: CASRLVGSGSGDTQYF. The part of the CDR3 DNA that was read is TGTGCCAGTAGGCTAGTGGGTAGCGGGAGTGGTGATACG. Full variable domain (remainder filled in from reference TRBV19 and TRBJ2-3): DGGITQSPKYLFRKEGQNVTLSCEQNLNHDAMYWYRQDPGQGLRLIYYSQIVNDFQKGDIAEGYSVSREKKESFPLTVTSAQKNPTAFYLCASRLVGSGSGDTQYFGPGTRLTVL.

Concerning this clone itself: The observed sequence ends 3 residues before the CDR3 terminus, with the missing tail filled in from the germline J gene. This sequence joins TRBV30 and TRBJ1-2, with unresolved D. V lost 8 bases to trimming and J lost 4 bases, with 17 bases between them. Germline assignment: CDR1 GTSNPN and CDR2 SVGIG (reference sequence). The length of the CDR3 is 13 residues. This CDR3 is CASSRQALYGYTF. The covered CDR3 bases are TGTGCCAGTAGTCGGCAGGCCCTCTATGGC.

With respect to this clone: The read gets to within 3 residues of the CDR3 end, and the germline J gene fills in the rest. The chain couples TRBV7-6 to TRBJ2-1; D uncertain. The CDR3 has 12 amino acids. V dropped 2 bases and J dropped 8 bases, with 7 bases sitting between them. Germline-derived CDR1 and CDR2 are SGHVS and FNYEAQ. CDR3 region: CASSLLPYEQFF. The CDR3 bases that were read are TGTGCCAGCAGCTTACTCCCTTATGAG.

There are many counts of this clone. The sequence runs out 3 residues before the end of the CDR3; the remainder is reconstructed from the germline J gene. The genes are TRBV5-4 and TRBJ1-2; TRBD1 matches 10 bases. Trimming at V came to 6 bases and at J to 2 bases, leaving 4 bases not matched to a gene. Germline V CDR1 and CDR2: SGHNT, YYREEE (reference sequence). CDR3 length: 14 residues. The CDR3 region is CASTWDRGNYGYTF. The covered CDR3 bases are TGTGCCAGCACCTGGGACAGGGGCAACTATGGC.

The sample holds many counts of this clone. The missing CDR3 end, 3 residues past where the read stops, is filled in from the germline J gene. This sequence joins TRBV11-2 and TRBJ1-1; no firm D call. CDR1 and CDR2 from the germline V gene are SGHAT and FQNNGV. The CDR3 is 13 amino acids. CDR3 region: CASSLDFGPQAFF. The part of the CDR3 DNA that was read is TGTGCCAGCAGCTTAGATTTTGGGCCCCAA.

This clone came up many times. The CDR3 end lies 3 residues beyond the end of the read and is filled in from the germline J gene. The rearrangement joins TRBV29-1 to TRBJ2-5; D is possibly TRBD2 (5 bases). The CDR3 extends over 12 amino acids. V was cut by 5 bases and J by 5 bases, with 12 bases left in between. CDR1 is SQVTM and CDR2 is ANQGSEA in the germline V gene. The sequenced part of the CDR3 DNA is TGCAGCGTTTCCCCAGCGGACGAGACC. It is translated as CSVSPADET. The CDR3 as a whole reads CSVSPADETQYF.

A remark on this clone: The read gets to within 3 residues of the CDR3 end, and the germline J gene fills in the rest. The chain combines TRBV7-8 with TRBJ2-3; D not certain. The CDR3 extends over 13 amino acids. Germline CDR1 is SGHVS and CDR2 is FQNEAQ. Trimming took 5 bases from V and 4 from J, leaving 10 bases between them. The sequenced CDR3 bases are TGTGCCAGCAGCCCGCTTCCGGCAGATACG. Protein: CASSPLPADT. The whole CDR3 protein reads CASSPLPADTQYF. The full variable domain, completed using reference TRBV7-8 and TRBJ2-3, is GAGVSQSPRYKVAKRGQDVALRCDPISGHVSLFWYQQALGQGPEFLTYFQNEAQLDKSGLPSDRFFAERPEGSVSTLKIQRTQQEDSAVYLCASSPLPADTQYFGPGTRLTVL.

This clone occurred many times. The CDR3 extends 3 residues past the end of the read, so its final part is completed from the germline J gene. The rearrangement joins TRBV18 to TRBJ2-1; 13 nucleotides align to TRBD2. The V segment lost 6 bases and the J segment 5 bases; nucleotides outside the gene matches: 4. Germline CDR1 reads KGHSH; CDR2 reads LQKENI. CDR3 length equals 15 residues. The CDR3 bases that were read are TGTGCCAGCTCGCGTGGACTAGCGGGAGACAATGAG. Its translation: CASSRGLAGDNE. The whole CDR3 protein reads CASSRGLAGDNEQFF.

This clone has at least ten counts. One end of the junction fails to match germline, which may point to a read error. Coverage ceases 3 residues before the CDR3 finishes, and the germline J gene fills in the end. The chain recombines TRBV4-2 with TRBJ2-3, with 10 nucleotides matching TRBD1. Looked up from germline, CDR1 is LGHNA and CDR2 is YNFKEQ. This CDR3 spans 14 amino acids. The part of the CDR3 DNA that was read is TGCGCCAGCAGCCCGACAGGGGGCAAGGATACG. Translating gives CASSPTGGKDT. From start to end, the CDR3 is CASSPTGGKDTQYF.

This clone was seen repeatedly, ten times or more. The read is 3 residues too short to cover the CDR3 end, so that end is filled in from the germline J gene. The gene calls are TRBV15 and TRBJ2-5; a weak D match, TRBD1 (5 bases). The germline V and J ends were trimmed by 4 bases and 2 bases, with 11 bases remaining between them. CDR1 and CDR2 from the germline V gene are LNHNV and YYDKDF (reference sequence). CDR3 length: 14 residues. This CDR3 reads CATSTQRGQETQYF. The DNA read from the CDR3 is TGTGCCACCAGCACCCAAAGGGGTCAAGAGACC.

Of note for this clone: The read comes to an end 3 residues before the CDR3 does, leaving the germline J gene to fill in the end. J is TRBJ2-7 and V is TRBV7-2; TRBD1 matches at 9 bases. The V segment lost 3 bases and the J segment 3 bases; nucleotides outside the gene matches: 6. Per the germline V gene, CDR1 is SGHTA and CDR2 is FQGNSA. CDR3 length: 15 residues. Incomplete CDR3 DNA: TGTGCCAGCAGCTTCCCAGGGGGACAGGGCTACGAG. Translation: CASSFPGGQGYE. Given in full, the CDR3 is CASSFPGGQGYEQYF.

This clone was picked up a small number of times. The CDR3 extends 3 residues past the end of the read, so its final part is completed from the germline J gene. The V and J genes are TRBV5-3 and TRBJ1-3; TRBD1 agrees at 7 bases. TRBV5-3 is an open reading frame, and its role is uncertain. The CDR3 covers 15 residues. Trimming cost V 3 bases and J 0 bases; bases outside gene matches: 3. CDR3 sequence: CARSSTGVSGNTIYF. The CDR3 DNA, read in part, is TGTGCCAGAAGCTCAACAGGGGTCTCTGGAAACACC.

The sample holds a few counts of this clone. The CDR3 end is not reached by the read, which stops 3 residues before it; the germline J gene fills it in. The V gene is TRBV2, the J gene TRBJ2-3; TRBD1 agrees at 8 bases. V gave up 10 bases and J gave up 4 bases; unmatched junction bases: 7. Germline V gene lookup returns CDR1 SNHLY and CDR2 FYNNEI. CDR3 length: 13 amino acids. CDR3 DNA, as far as it was read: TGTGCCATGCGGCAGGGGGCCGCAGATACG. It yields the protein CAMRQGAADT. The whole CDR3 protein is CAMRQGAADTQYF.

CDR3 DNA, as far as it was read: TGTGCCAGCAGTGGGAGCGCTAATGAAAAA. Its translation: CASSGSANEK. The CDR3 in full is CASSGSANEKLFF. The chain links TRBV6-1 to TRBJ1-4; D unresolved. The read ends 3 residues shy of where the CDR3 ends; the end is completed using the germline J gene. V was pared by 4 bases and J by 3 bases, with 6 bases between. The germline V gene has CDR1 MNHNS and CDR2 SASEGT. The CDR3 consists of 13 residues.